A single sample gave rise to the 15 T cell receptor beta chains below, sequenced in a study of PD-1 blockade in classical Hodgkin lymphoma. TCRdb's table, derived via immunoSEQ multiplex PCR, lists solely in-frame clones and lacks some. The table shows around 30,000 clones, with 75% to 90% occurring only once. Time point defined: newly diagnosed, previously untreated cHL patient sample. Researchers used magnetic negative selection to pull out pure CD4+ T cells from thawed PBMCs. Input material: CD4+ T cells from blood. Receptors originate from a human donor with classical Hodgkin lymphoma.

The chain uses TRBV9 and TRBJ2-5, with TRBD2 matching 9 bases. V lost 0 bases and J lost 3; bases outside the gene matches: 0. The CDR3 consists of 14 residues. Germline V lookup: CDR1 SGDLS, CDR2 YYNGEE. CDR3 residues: CASSVGLAEETQYF. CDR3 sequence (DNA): TGTGCCAGCAGCGTAGGACTAGCGGAAGAGACCCAGTACTTC.

CDR3 amino acids: CASSPVRSPTYEQYF. The CDR3 coding sequence is TGTGCCAGCTCCCCCGTGCGTTCCCCCACCTACGAGCAGTACTTC. The V and J genes are TRBV18 and TRBJ2-7; the D is unclear. V was clipped by 6 bases and J by 2 bases, with 17 bases between them. Germline V gene sequence: CDR1 KGHSH, CDR2 LQKENI. There are 15 residues in the CDR3.

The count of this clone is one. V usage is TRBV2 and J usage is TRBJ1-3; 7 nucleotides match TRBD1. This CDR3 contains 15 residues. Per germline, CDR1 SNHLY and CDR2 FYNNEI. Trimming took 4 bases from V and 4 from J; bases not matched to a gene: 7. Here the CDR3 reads CASSVMPDRGNTIYF. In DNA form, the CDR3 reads TGTGCCAGCAGTGTTATGCCGGACAGGGGAAACACCATATATTTT.

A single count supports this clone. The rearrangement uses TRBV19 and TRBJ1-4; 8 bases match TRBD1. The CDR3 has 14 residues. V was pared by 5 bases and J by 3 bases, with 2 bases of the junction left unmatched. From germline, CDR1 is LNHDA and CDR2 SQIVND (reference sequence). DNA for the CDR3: TGTGCCAGTAGTCACAGGGGGGCTAATGAAAAACTGTTTTTT. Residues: CASSHRGANEKLFF. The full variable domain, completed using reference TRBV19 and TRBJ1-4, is DGGITQSPKYLFRKEGQNVTLSCEQNLNHDAMYWYRQDPGQGLRLIYYSQIVNDFQKGDIAEGYSVSREKKESFPLTVTSAQKNPTAFYLCASSHRGANEKLFFGSGTQLSVL.

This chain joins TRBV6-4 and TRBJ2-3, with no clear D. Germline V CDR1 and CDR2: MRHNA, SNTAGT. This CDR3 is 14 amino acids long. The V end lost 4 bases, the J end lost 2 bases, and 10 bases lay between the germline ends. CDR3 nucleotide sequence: TGTGCCAGCAGTGTCGGGCCAACCACAGATACGCAGTATTTT. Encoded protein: CASSVGPTTDTQYF.

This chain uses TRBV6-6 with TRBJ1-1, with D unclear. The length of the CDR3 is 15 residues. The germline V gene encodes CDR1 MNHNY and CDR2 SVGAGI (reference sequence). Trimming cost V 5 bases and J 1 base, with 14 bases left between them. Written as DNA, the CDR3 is TGTGCCAGCAGTCCTCAGACGGCGCAGAACACTGAAGCTTTCTTT. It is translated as CASSPQTAQNTEAFF.

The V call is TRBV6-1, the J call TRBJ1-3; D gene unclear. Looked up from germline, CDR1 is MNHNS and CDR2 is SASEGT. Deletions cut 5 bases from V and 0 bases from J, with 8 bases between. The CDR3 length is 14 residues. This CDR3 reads CASSRAVSGNTIYF. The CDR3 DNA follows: TGTGCCAGCAGTCGGGCTGTCTCTGGAAACACCATATATTTT.

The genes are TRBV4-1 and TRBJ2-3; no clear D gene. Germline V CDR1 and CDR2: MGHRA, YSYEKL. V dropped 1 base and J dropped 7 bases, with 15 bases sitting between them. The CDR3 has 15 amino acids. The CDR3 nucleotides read TGCGCCAGCAGCCAAGGAACTCAACCCTCCCATACGCAGTATTTT. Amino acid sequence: CASSQGTQPSHTQYF.

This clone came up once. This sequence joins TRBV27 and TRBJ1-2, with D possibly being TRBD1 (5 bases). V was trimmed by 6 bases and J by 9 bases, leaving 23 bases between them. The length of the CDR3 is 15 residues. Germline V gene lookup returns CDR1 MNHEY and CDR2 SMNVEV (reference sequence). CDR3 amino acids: CASSQAGTPGLSYTF. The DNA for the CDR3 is TGTGCCAGCAGCCAGGCCGGGACCCCTGGGTTGAGCTACACCTTC.

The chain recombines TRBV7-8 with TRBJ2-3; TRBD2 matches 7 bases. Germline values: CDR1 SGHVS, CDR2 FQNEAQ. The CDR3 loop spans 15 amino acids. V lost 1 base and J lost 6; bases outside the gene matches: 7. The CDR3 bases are TGTGCCAGCAGCTTAGATGCGGGAGCGGGGGATACGCAGTATTTT. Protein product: CASSLDAGAGDTQYF.

For the CDR3, the DNA is TGTGCCAGCAGCCCCCGGTCGGGGCTCTCCCTTAGTTCACCCCTCCACTTT. This gives the protein CASSPRSGLSLSSPLHF. The genes are TRBV7-6 and TRBJ1-6; possibly TRBD1 for D (5 bases). The germline gives CDR1 SGHVS, CDR2 FNYEAQ. Trimming took 5 bases from V and 9 from J, leaving 23 bases between them. The CDR3 consists of 17 residues.

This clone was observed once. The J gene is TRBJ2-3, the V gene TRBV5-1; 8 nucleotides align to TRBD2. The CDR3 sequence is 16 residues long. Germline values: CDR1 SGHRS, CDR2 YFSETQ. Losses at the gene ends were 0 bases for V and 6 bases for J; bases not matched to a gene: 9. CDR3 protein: CASSLAGGGLGDTQYF. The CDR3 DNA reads TGCGCCAGCAGCTTGGCCGGCGGGGGGCTTGGGGATACGCAGTATTTT. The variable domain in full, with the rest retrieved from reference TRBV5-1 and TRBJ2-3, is KAGVTQTPRYLIKTRGQQVTLSCSPISGHRSVSWYQQTPGQGLQFLFEYFSETQRNKGNFPGRFSGRQFSNSRSEMNVSTLELGDSALYLCASSLAGGGLGDTQYFGPGTRLTVL.

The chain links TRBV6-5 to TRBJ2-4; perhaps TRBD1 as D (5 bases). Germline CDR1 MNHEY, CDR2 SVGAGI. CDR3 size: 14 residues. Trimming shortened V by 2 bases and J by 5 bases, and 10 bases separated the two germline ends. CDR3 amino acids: CASSYPDSENIQYF. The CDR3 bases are TGTGCCAGCAGTTACCCCGACAGCGAAAACATTCAGTACTTC.

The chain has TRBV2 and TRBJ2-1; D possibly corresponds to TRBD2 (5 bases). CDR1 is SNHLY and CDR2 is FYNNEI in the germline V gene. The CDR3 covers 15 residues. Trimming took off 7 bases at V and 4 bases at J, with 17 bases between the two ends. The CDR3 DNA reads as TGTGCCAGCAACCCCACAGAGGGTGGGTACAATGAGCAGTTCTTC. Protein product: CASNPTEGGYNEQFF.

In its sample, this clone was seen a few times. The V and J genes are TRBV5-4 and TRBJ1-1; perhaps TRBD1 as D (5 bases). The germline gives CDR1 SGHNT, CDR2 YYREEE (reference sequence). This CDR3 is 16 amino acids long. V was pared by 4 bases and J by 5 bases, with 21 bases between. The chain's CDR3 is CASSRGQRVDGTEAFF. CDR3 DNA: TGTGCCAGCAGCCGCGGACAACGAGTGGATGGGACTGAAGCTTTCTTT. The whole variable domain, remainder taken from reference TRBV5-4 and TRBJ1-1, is ETGVTQSPTHLIKTRGQQVTLRCSSQSGHNTVSWYQQALGQGPQFIFQYYREEENGRGNFPPRFSGLQFPNYSSELNVNALELDDSALYLCASSRGQRVDGTEAFFGQGTRLTVV.